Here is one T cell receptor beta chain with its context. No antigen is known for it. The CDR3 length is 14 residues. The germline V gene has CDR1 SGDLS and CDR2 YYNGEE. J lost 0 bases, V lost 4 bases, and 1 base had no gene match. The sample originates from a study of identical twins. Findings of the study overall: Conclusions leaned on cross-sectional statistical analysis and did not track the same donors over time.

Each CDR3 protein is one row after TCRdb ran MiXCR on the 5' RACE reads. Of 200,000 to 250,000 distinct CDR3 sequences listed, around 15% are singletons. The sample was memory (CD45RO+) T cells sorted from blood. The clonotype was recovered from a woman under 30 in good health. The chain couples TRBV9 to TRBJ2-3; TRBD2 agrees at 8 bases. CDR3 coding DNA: TGTGCCAGCAGCACTAGCGGAAGCACAGATACGCAGTATTTT. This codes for CASSTSGSTDTQYF. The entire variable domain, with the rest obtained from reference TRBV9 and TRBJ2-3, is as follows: DSGVTQTPKHLITATGQRVTLRCSPRSGDLSVYWYQQSLDQGLQFLIQYYNGEERAKGNILERFSAQQFPDLHSELNLSSLELGDSALYFCASSTSGSTDTQYFGPGTRLTVL.